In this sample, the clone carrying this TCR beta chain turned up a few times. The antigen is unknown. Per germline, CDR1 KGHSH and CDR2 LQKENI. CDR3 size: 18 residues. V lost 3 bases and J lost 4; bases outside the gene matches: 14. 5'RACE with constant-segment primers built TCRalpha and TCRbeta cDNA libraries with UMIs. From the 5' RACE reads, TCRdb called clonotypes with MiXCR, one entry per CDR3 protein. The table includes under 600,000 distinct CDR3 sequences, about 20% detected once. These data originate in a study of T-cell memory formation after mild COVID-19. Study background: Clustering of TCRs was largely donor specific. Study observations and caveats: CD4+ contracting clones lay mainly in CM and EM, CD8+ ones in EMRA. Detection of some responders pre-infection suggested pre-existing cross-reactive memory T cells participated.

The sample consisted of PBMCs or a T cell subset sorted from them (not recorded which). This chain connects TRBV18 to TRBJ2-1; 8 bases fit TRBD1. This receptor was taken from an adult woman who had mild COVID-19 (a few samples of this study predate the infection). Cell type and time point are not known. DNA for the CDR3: TGTGCCAGCTCACCCGTTAATCCGACAGGGGACGAATACAATGAGCAGTTCTTC. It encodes CASSPVNPTGDEYNEQFF.